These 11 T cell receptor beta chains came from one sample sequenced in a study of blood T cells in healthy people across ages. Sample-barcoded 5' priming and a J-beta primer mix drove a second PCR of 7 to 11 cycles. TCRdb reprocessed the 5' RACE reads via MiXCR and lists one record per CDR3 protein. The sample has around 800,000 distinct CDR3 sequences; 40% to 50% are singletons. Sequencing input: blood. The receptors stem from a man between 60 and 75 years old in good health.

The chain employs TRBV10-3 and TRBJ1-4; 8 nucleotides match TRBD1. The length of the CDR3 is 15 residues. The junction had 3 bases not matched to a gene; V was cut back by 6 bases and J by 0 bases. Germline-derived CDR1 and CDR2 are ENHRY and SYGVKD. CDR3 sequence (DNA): TGTGCCATCAGGACAGGGGAGACAACTAATGAAAAACTGTTTTTT. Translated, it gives CAIRTGETTNEKLFF.

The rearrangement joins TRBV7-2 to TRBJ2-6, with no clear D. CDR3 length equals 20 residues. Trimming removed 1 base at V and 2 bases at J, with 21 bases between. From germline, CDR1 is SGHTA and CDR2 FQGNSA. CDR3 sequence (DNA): TGTGCCAGCAGCTTAGGGCTGAGGAGACGAACCACTCCTGGGGCCAACGTCCTGACTTTC. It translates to CASSLGLRRRTTPGANVLTF.

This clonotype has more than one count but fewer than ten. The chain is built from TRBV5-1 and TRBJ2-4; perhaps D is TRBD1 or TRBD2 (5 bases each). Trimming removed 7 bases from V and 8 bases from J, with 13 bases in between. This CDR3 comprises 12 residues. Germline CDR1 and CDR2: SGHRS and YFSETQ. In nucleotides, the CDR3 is TGCGCCAGCCGGGACCAGATGGACATTCAGTACTTC. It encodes CASRDQMDIQYF.

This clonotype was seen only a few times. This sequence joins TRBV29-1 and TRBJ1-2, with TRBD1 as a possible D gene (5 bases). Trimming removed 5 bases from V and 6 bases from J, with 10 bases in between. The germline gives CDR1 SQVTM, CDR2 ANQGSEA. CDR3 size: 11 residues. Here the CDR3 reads CSVSRGHGYTF. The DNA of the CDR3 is TGCAGCGTTTCTAGGGGCCATGGCTACACCTTC.

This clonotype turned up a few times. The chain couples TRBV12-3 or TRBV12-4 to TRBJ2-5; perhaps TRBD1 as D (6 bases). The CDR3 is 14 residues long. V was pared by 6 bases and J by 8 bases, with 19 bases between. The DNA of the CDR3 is TGTGCCAGCAGACCGGGACAAACGAGGGTAACCCAGTACTTC. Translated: CASRPGQTRVTQYF.

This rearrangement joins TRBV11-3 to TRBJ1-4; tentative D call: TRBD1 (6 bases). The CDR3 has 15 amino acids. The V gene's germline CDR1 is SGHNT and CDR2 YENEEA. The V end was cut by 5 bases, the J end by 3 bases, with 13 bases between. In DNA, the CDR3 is TGTGCCAGCAGCCGTCAGGGGATGGCTAATGAAAAACTGTTTTTT. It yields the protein CASSRQGMANEKLFF.

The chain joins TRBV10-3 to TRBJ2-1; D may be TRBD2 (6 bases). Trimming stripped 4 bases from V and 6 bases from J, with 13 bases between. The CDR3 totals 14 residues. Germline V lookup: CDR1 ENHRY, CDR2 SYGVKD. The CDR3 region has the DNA TGTGCCATCAGTGCGAGTGGGGGGTCCAATGAGCAGTTCTTC. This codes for CAISASGGSNEQFF.

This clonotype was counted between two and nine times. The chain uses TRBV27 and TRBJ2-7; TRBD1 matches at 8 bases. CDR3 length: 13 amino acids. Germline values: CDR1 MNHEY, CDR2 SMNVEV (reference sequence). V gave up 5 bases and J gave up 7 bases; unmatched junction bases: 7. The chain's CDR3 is CASSIQGGGEQYF. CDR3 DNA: TGTGCCAGCAGTATACAGGGGGGAGGAGAGCAGTACTTC.

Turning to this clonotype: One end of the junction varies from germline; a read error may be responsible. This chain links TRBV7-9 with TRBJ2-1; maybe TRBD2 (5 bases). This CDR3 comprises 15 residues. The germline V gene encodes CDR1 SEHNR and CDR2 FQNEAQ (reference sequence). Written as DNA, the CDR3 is TGTGCCAGCAGCCCCCAGCTAGCTGTCTACAAAGAGCAGTTCTTC. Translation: CASSPQLAVYKEQFF.

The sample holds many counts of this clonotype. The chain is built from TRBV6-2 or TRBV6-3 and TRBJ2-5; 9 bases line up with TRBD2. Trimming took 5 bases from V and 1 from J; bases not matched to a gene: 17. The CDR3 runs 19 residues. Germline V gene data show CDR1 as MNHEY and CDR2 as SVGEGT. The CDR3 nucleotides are TGTGCCAGCAGTATATTCGGGCGGGCTAGCGGGGATCCCCAAGAGACCCAGTACTTC. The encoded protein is CASSIFGRASGDPQETQYF.

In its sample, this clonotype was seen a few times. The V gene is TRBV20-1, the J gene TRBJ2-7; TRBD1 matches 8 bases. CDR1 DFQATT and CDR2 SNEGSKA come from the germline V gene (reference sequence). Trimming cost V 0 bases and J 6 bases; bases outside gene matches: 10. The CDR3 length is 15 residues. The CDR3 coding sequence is TGCAGTGCTAGAGAGCCCTCCGGGACAGGTGGCGAGCAGTACTTC. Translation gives CSAREPSGTGGEQYF.